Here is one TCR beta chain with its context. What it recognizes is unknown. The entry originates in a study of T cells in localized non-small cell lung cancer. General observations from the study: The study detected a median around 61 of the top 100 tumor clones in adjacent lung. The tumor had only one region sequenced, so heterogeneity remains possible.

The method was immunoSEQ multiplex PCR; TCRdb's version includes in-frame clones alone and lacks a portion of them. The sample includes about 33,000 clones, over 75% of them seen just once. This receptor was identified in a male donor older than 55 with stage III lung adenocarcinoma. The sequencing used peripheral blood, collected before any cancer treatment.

Here the CDR3 reads CASSFSHREVTDTQYF. The CDR3 coding sequence is TGTGCCAGCAGCTTCTCACACAGGGAGGTGACAGATACGCAGTATTTT. The rearrangement uses TRBV5-6 and TRBJ2-3; D could derive from TRBD1 or TRBD2 (6 bases each). The length of the CDR3 is 16 residues. Germline V gene data show CDR1 as SGHDT and CDR2 as YYEEEE. Trimming shortened V by 2 bases and J by 3 bases, and 16 bases separated the two germline ends.